This T cell receptor (beta chain) was recovered during a study of T cell changes during pregnancy in multiple sclerosis (dated 2019 in TCRdb). Regarding the research as a whole: In women with multiple sclerosis, the researchers looked at how the T cell repertoire shifted as pregnancy progressed.

The library was prepared using the immunoSEQ multiplex PCR assay. TCRdb took this table from immuneACCESS and kept in-frame rearrangements with V and J called. Such tables lack part of the clones; where checked against another copy, unresolved V genes explain under half of the gap, and the rest is unexplained. The table for this sample lists roughly 100,000 clones; roughly nine tenths of them were counted only once. Around 0.84% of the sample comes from the top ten. For CDR1 and CDR2, the germline V gene lists MNHEY and SVGAGI. There are 15 amino acids in the CDR3, from cysteine to phenylalanine inclusive. The read is trimmed to its CDR3 DNA, 45 bases read in frame from base 1. V lost 5 bases and J lost 3 bases; the stretch between them is 15 bases long. In the case of this clone: Its antigen is unknown. Base quality data are lacking; no much larger clone is found one base away.

The clonotype originates from a female donor with multiple sclerosis, enrolled in a pregnancy study. The sample in question was peripheral blood, obtained after pregnancy. The rearrangement joined TRBV6-5 to TRBJ2-3; TRBD2 is a possible D gene, resting on 7 matching bases. The bases read TGTGCCAGCAGTAGGAGGGGGGGCAAGACAGATACGCAGTATTTT. Its protein is CASSRRGGKTDTQYF.